A single sample gave rise to the 16 T cell receptor beta chains below, sequenced in a study of blood T cells in healthy people across ages. The use of a sample-barcoded 5' primer and a J-beta primer mix characterized a second PCR of roughly 7 to 12 cycles. TCRdb reanalysed the 5' RACE reads using MiXCR and keeps one entry per CDR3 protein. The sample shows 890,000 or so distinct CDR3 sequences, around 62% of them seen only once. Sequenced: blood. The receptors originated from a man aged 25-45 years in good health.

The chain has TRBV4-2 and TRBJ2-1; 9 bases are a match to TRBD2. Germline trimming cut 3 bases from V and 0 bases from J; bases unmatched to any gene: 6. The CDR3 is made up of 17 amino acids. Germline loops: CDR1 LGHNA, CDR2 YNFKEQ. The DNA of the CDR3 is TGTGCCAGCAGCCATAGCGGGGGCGTAAGCTCCTACAATGAGCAGTTCTTC. This codes for CASSHSGGVSSYNEQFF.

This clonotype was seen a few times. The J gene is TRBJ2-1, the V gene TRBV6-5; 10 bases line up with TRBD2. This CDR3 is built from 16 residues. Trimming took 3 bases from V and 4 from J; bases not matched to a gene: 6. Germline loops: CDR1 MNHEY, CDR2 SVGAGI. The CDR3 DNA reads as TGTGCCAGCAGTTATACTGCGACTAGCGGGTACAATGAGCAGTTCTTC. Protein: CASSYTATSGYNEQFF.

This chain links TRBV20-1 with TRBJ2-5; D might be TRBD2 (6 bases). Germline V gene sequence: CDR1 DFQATT, CDR2 SNEGSKA (reference sequence). V lost 6 bases and J 5 bases, leaving 16 bases between the germline ends. This CDR3 has 13 amino acids. The DNA for the CDR3 is TGCAGTGCGGGACTCCCGAGGCAGGAGACCCAGTACTTC. Translation gives CSAGLPRQETQYF.

This chain links TRBV20-1 with TRBJ2-3; D gene uncertain. The CDR3 totals 13 residues. The germline gives CDR1 DFQATT, CDR2 SNEGSKA (reference sequence). V was cut by 0 bases and J by 4 bases, with 8 bases left in between. This CDR3 reads CSAREVSADTQYF. In DNA, the CDR3 is TGCAGTGCTAGAGAGGTTTCCGCAGATACGCAGTATTTT.

The genes are TRBV28 and TRBJ2-7; D not resolved. The CDR3 covers 12 residues. The germline CDR1 and CDR2 sequences are MDHEN and SYDVKM. The ends were cut back, 5 bases at V and 3 bases at J, with 8 bases in the middle. CDR3 sequence reads: CASSPNYYEQYF. The CDR3 DNA reads TGTGCCAGCAGTCCCAACTACTACGAGCAGTACTTC. Full variable domain (rest looked up from reference TRBV28 and TRBJ2-7): DVKVTQSSRYLVKRTGEKVFLECVQDMDHENMFWYRQDPGLGLRLIYFSYDVKMKEKGDIPEGYSVSREKKERFSLILESASTNQTSMYLCASSPNYYEQYFGPGTRLTVT.

This clonotype was seen a few times. J is TRBJ2-1 and V is TRBV5-1, with a tentative D call TRBD2 (7 bases). CDR1 SGHRS and CDR2 YFSETQ come from the germline V gene. V was cut by 4 bases and J by 0 bases, with 17 bases left in between. The CDR3 covers 17 residues. The CDR3, as DNA: TGCGCCAGCAGCGCGGCGGGGGCCTCGAGCTCCTACAATGAGCAGTTCTTC. Translation gives CASSAAGASSSYNEQFF.

In nucleotides, the CDR3 is TGTGCCAGCAGTTTGCTTGGGGGGCCCCGATACAATGAGCAGTTCTTC. This codes for CASSLLGGPRYNEQFF. J is TRBJ2-1 and V is TRBV28; D may match TRBD1 or TRBD2 (6 bases each). Trimming shortened V by 3 bases and J by 4 bases, and 16 bases separated the two germline ends. Germline V gives CDR1 MDHEN, CDR2 SYDVKM. The CDR3 loop spans 16 amino acids.

The count of this clonotype is one. V and J are TRBV20-1 and TRBJ1-5, with 11 bases fitting TRBD1. Trimming at V came to 4 bases and at J to 0 bases, leaving 8 bases not matched to a gene. The CDR3 spans 17 residues. Germline CDR1 reads DFQATT; CDR2 reads SNEGSKA (reference sequence). The chain's CDR3 is CSATAGTGGTSNQPQHF. CDR3 DNA sequence: TGCAGTGCTACCGCCGGGACAGGGGGGACTAGCAATCAGCCCCAGCATTTT.

The rearrangement links TRBV6-5 to TRBJ2-3, with D uncertain. The V and J ends lost 4 bases and 0 bases respectively, with 8 bases between them. Germline loops: CDR1 MNHEY, CDR2 SVGAGI. There are 14 residues in the CDR3. The CDR3, as DNA: TGTGCCAGCAGTTGGAACCCTAGCACAGATACGCAGTATTTT. Translating gives CASSWNPSTDTQYF.

The sample holds one count of this clonotype. The CDR3: CASSRSGGVDEQYF. The CDR3 coding sequence is TGTGCCAGCAGCCGTTCGGGGGGCGTAGACGAGCAGTACTTC. This rearrangement joins TRBV7-9 to TRBJ2-7; perhaps TRBD2 as D (7 bases). Per the germline V gene, CDR1 is SEHNR and CDR2 is FQNEAQ (reference sequence). The germline V and J ends were trimmed by 5 bases and 5 bases, with 16 bases remaining between them. The CDR3 loop spans 14 amino acids.

The chain combines TRBV27 with TRBJ2-4; TRBD1 might be the D (6 bases). The J call is doubtful: the DNA matches TRBJ2-5 better. The CDR3 is 18 residues long. Germline V CDR1 and CDR2: MNHEY, SMNVEV (reference sequence). Here the CDR3 DNA reads TGTGCCAGCCGGTCCAGGGGAACCAGGGCTACGGTCCGGGCGACCCAGTACTTC. The encoded protein is CASRSRGTRATVRATQYF.

V gene TRBV12-3 or TRBV12-4 combines with J gene TRBJ2-1; D remains ambiguous. V was clipped by 1 base and J by 5 bases, with 3 bases between them. The CDR3 is 12 residues long. CDR3 coding DNA: TGTGCCAGCAGTTTAGACCACAATGAGCAGTTCTTC. Translation: CASSLDHNEQFF.

The rearrangement links TRBV5-6 to TRBJ2-7; D is ambiguous. Germline V gene data show CDR1 as SGHDT and CDR2 as YYEEEE. Between the trimmed V and J ends, which lost 0 bases and 2 bases, there was a span of 12 bases. The CDR3 has 15 residues. The CDR3 bases are TGTGCCAGCAGCTTGGGTCTAGGAATGGCCTACGAGCAGTACTTC. Translating gives CASSLGLGMAYEQYF.

The chain uses TRBV20-1 and TRBJ2-7; 8 bases line up with TRBD1. There are 14 residues in the CDR3. V was clipped by 2 bases and J by 3 bases; unmatched bases: 6. The V gene's germline CDR1 is DFQATT and CDR2 SNEGSKA (reference sequence). CDR3: CSARTTGEFYEQYF. The CDR3 DNA reads as TGCAGTGCTAGAACGACAGGGGAGTTCTACGAGCAGTACTTC.

The chain combines TRBV7-9 with TRBJ2-7, with D uncertain. Germline V lookup: CDR1 SEHNR, CDR2 FQNEAQ (reference sequence). This CDR3 comprises 17 residues. The germline V and J ends were trimmed by 1 base and 1 base, with 17 bases remaining between them. CDR3 coding DNA: TGTGCCAGCAGCTTAGTTCGGCAGATGGGGATATCCTACGAGCAGTACTTC. As protein: CASSLVRQMGISYEQYF.

V gene TRBV20-1 combines with J gene TRBJ1-1; no clear D. The germline V gene encodes CDR1 DFQATT and CDR2 SNEGSKA (reference sequence). V was pared by 0 bases and J by 1 base, with 12 bases between. The CDR3 is 15 residues long. CDR3 amino acids: CSARDYRTENTEAFF. In DNA form, the CDR3 reads TGCAGTGCTAGAGACTACCGAACAGAGAACACTGAAGCTTTCTTT.